The sequence of this T cell receptor beta chain was determined in a study of T cells in Graves' hyperthyroidism and ophthalmopathy. Graves' hyperthyroidism without ophthalmopathy progression within 18 months was termed stable. Uncontrolled infection, other autoimmune disease, pregnancy or lactation disqualified patients from enrolment. Source material for PBMCs was around 10 ml fresh peripheral blood. V was pared by 1 base and J by 4 bases, with 5 bases of the junction left unmatched. The CDR3 spans 16 residues. In germline, CDR1 is SGHRS, CDR2 YFSETQ. RNA transcripts provided the source from which TCR beta CDR3 regions were amplified. RT-PCR in the first round (using the HTBI primer set) targeted the TCR CDR3. TCRdb re-called the multiplex PCR reads with MiXCR, one entry per CDR3 protein. In the table there are under 800,000 distinct CDR3 sequences, 13% to 15% of which are singletons.

The sample consisted of blood. The V call is TRBV5-1, the J call TRBJ1-6; TRBD1 aligns across 7 bases. This receptor was identified in a woman aged 18-29 years with Graves' hyperthyroidism. CDR3 region: CASSLTAGGYNSPLHF. Here the CDR3 DNA reads TGCGCCAGCAGCTTGACCGCAGGGGGATATAATTCACCCCTCCACTTT.